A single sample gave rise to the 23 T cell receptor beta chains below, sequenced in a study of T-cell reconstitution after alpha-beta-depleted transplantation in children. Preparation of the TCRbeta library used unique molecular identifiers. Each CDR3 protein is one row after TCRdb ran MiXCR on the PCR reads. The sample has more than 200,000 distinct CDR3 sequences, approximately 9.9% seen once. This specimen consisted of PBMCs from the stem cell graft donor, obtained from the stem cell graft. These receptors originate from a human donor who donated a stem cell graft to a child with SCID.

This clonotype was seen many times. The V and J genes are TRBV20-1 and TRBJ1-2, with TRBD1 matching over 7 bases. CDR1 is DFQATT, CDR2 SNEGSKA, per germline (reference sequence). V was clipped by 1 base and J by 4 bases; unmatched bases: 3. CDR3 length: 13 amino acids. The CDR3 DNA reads TGCAGTGCTAGAGCAGGGGGAACCTATGGCTACACCTTC. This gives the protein CSARAGGTYGYTF.

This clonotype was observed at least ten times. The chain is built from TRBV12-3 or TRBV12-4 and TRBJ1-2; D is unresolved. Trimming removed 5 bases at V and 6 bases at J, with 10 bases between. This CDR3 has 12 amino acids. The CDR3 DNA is TGTGCCAGCAGTCGAGCTGCTAATGGCTACACCTTC. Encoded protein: CASSRAANGYTF.

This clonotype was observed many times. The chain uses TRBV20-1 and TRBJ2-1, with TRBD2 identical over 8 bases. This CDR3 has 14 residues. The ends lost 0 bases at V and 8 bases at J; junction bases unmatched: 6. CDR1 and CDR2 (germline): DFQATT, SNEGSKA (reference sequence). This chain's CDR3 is CSARDPSGGYEQFF. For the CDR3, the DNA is TGCAGTGCTAGAGATCCCAGCGGGGGCTATGAGCAGTTCTTC.

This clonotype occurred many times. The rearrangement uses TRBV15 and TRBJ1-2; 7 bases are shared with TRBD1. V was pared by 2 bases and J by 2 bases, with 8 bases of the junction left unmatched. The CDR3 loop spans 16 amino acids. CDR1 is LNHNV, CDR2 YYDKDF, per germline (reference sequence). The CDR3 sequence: CATSRQDRTYNYGYTF. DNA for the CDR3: TGTGCCACCAGCAGACAGGACAGGACCTACAACTATGGCTACACCTTC.

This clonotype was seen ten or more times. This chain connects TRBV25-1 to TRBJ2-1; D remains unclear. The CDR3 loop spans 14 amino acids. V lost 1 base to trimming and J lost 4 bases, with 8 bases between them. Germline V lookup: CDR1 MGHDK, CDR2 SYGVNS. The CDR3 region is CASSELGEYNEQFF. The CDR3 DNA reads TGTGCCAGCAGTGAATTGGGCGAATACAATGAGCAGTTCTTC.

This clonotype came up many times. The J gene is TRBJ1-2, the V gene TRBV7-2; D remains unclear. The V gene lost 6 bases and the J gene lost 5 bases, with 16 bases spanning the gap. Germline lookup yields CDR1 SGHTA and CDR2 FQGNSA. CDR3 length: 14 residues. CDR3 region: CASSWSGSGYGYTF. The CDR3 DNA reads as TGTGCCAGCAGTTGGAGCGGCTCCGGGTATGGCTACACCTTC.

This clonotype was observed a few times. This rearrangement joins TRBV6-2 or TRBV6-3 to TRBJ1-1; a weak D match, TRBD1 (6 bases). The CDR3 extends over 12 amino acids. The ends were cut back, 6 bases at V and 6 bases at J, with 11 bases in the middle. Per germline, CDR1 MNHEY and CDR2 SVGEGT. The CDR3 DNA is TGTGCCAGCAGAAAACGGACAGCTGAAGCTTTCTTT. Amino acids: CASRKRTAEAFF.

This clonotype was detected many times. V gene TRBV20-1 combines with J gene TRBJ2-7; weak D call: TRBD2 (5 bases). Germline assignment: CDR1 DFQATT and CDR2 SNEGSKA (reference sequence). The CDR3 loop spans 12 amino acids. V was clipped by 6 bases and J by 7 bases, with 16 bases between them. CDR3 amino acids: CSARGSIWEQYF. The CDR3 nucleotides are TGCAGTGCCCGAGGGTCTATATGGGAGCAGTACTTC.

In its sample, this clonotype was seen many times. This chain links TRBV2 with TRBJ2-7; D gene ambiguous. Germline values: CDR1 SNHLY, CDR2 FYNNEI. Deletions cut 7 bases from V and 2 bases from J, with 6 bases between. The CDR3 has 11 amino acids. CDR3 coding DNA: TGTGCCAGCACCGGAACCTACGAGCAGTACTTC. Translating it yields CASTGTYEQYF.

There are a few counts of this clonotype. This CDR3 reads CASSLEGATPYEQYF. Written as DNA, the CDR3 is TGCGCCAGCAGCTTGGAAGGGGCCACCCCCTACGAGCAGTACTTC. This chain uses TRBV5-1 with TRBJ2-7; a weak D match, TRBD1 (5 bases). The CDR3 has 15 amino acids. Trimming took off 0 bases at V and 2 bases at J, with 12 bases between the two ends. CDR1 and CDR2 (germline): SGHRS, YFSETQ.

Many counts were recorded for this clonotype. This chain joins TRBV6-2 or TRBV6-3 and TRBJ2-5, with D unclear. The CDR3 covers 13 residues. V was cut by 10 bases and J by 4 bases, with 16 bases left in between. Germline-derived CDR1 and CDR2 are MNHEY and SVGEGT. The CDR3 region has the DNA TGTGCCAACCCGGGCGGTTTTGGAGAGACCCAGTACTTC. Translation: CANPGGFGETQYF.

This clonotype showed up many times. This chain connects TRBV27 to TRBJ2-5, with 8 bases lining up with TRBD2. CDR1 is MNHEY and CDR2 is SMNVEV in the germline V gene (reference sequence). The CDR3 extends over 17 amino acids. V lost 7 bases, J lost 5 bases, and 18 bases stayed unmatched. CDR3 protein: CASTARRTSWLGETQYF. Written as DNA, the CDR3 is TGTGCCAGCACCGCCCGGCGGACTAGCTGGCTGGGGGAGACCCAGTACTTC.

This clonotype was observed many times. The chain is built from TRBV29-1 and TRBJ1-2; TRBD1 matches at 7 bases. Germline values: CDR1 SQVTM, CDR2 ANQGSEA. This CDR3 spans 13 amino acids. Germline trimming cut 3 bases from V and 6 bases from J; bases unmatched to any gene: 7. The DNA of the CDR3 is TGCAGCGTTGAGACAGGGAATCTGGATGGCTACACCTTC. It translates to CSVETGNLDGYTF.

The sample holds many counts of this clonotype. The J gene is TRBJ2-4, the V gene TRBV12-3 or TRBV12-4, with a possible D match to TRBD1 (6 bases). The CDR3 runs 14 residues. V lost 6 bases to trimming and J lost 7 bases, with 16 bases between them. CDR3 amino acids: CASSISGVRNIQYF. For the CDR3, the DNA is TGTGCCAGCAGCATTTCAGGGGTTAGGAACATTCAGTACTTC.

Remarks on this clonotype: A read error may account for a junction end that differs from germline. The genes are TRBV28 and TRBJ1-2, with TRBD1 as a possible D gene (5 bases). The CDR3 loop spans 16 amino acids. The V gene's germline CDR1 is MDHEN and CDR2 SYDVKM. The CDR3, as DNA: TGTGCCGGCAGTTTATCGGCGAGGGGAAGTAAATATGGCTACACCTTC. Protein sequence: CAGSLSARGSKYGYTF.

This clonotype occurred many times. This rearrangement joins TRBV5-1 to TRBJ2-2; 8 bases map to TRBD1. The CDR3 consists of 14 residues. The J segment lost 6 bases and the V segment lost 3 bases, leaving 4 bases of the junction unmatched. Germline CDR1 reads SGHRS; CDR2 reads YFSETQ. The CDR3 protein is CASSSEQGAGELFF. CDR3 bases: TGCGCCAGCAGCTCGGAACAGGGGGCCGGGGAGCTGTTTTTT. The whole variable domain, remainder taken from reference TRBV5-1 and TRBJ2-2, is KAGVTQTPRYLIKTRGQQVTLSCSPISGHRSVSWYQQTPGQGLQFLFEYFSETQRNKGNFPGRFSGRQFSNSRSEMNVSTLELGDSALYLCASSSEQGAGELFFGEGSRLTVL.

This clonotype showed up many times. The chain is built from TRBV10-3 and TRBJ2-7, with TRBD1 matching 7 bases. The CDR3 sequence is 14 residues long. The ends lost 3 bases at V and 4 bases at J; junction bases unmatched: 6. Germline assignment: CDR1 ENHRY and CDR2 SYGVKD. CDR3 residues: CAISEVDRPYEQYF. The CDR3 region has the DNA TGTGCCATCAGTGAAGTGGACAGGCCATACGAGCAGTACTTC.

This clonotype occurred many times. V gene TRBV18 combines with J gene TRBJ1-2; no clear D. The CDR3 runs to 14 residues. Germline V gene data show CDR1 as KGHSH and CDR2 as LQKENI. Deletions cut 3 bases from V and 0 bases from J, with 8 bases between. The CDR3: CASSPYTTNYGYTF. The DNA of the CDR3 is TGTGCCAGCTCACCGTACACAACTAACTATGGCTACACCTTC. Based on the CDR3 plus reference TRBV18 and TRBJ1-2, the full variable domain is NAGVMQNPRHLVRRRGQEARLRCSPMKGHSHVYWYRQLPEEGLKFMVYLQKENIIDESGMPKERFSAEFPKEGPSILRIQQVVRGDSAAYFCASSPYTTNYGYTFGSGTRLTVV.

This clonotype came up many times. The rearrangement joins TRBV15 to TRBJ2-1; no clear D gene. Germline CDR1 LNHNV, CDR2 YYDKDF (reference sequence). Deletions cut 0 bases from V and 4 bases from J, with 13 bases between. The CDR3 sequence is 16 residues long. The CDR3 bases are TGTGCCACCAGCAGAGATCTGCCGGAACCATACAATGAGCAGTTCTTC. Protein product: CATSRDLPEPYNEQFF.

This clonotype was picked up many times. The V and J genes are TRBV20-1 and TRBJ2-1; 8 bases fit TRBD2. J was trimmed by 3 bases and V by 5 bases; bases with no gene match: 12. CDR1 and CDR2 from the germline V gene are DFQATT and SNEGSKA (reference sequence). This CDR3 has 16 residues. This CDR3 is CSAGSFRGGDYNEQFF. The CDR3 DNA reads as TGCAGTGCTGGATCGTTCCGGGGGGGTGACTACAATGAGCAGTTCTTC.

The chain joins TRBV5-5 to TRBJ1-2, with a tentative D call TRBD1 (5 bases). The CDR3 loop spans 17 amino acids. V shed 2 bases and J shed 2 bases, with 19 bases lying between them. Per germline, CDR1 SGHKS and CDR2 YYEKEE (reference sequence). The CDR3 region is CASSFGGTEVLNYGYTF. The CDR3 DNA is TGTGCCAGCAGCTTTGGCGGGACCGAAGTCCTCAACTATGGCTACACCTTC. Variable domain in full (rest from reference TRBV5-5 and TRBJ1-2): DAGVTQSPTHLIKTRGQQVTLRCSPISGHKSVSWYQQVLGQGPQFIFQYYEKEERGRGNFPDRFSARQFPNYSSELNVNALLLGDSALYLCASSFGGTEVLNYGYTFGSGTRLTVV.

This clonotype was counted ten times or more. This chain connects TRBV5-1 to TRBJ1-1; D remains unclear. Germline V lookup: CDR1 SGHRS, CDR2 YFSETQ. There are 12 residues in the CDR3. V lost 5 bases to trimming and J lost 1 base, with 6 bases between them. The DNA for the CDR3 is TGCGCCAGCAGGCGGACGAACACTGAAGCTTTCTTT. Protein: CASRRTNTEAFF.

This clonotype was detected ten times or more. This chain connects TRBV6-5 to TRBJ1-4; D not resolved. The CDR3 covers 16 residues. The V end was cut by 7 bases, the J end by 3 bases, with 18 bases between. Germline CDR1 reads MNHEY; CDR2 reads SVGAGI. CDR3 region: CASTSGDTRANEKLFF. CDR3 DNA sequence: TGTGCCAGCACTTCGGGAGATACTAGGGCTAATGAAAAACTGTTTTTT.